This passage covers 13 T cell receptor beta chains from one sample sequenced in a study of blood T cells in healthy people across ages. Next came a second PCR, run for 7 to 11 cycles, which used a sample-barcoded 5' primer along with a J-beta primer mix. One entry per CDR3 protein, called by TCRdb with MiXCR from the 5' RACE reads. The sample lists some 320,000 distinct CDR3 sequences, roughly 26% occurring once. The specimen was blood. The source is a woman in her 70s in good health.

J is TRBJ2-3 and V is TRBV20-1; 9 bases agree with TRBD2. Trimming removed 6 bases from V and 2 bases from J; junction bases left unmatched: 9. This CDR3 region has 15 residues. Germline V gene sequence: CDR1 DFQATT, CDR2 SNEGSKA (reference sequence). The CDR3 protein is CSALKGGRATDTQYF. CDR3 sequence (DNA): TGCAGTGCCCTCAAGGGCGGGAGGGCCACAGATACGCAGTATTTT.

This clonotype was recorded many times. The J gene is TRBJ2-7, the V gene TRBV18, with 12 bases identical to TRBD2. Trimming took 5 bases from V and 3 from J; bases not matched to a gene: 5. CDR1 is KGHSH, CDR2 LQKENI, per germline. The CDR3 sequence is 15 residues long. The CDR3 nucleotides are TGTGCCAGCTCATCACTAGCGGGAGGTGTCTACGAGCAGTACTTC. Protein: CASSSLAGGVYEQYF.

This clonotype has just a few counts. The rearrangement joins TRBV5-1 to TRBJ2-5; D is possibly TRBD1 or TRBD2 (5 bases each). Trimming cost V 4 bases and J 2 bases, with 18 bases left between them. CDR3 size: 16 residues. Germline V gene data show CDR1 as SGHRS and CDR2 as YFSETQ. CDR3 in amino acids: CASSRNPGRAQETQYF. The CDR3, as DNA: TGCGCCAGCAGCCGAAATCCGGGACGGGCACAAGAGACCCAGTACTTC.

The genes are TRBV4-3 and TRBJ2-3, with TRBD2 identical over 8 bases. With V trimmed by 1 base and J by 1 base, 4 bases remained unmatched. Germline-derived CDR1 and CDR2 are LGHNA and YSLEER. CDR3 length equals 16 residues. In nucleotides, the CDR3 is TGCGCCAGCAGCCAAGCAAGCGGGAGTGGCACAGATACGCAGTATTTT. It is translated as CASSQASGSGTDTQYF.

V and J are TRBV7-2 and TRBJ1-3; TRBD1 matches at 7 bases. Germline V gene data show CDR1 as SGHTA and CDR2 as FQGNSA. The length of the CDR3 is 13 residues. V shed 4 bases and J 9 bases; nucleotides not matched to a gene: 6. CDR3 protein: CASSSTGVSTIYF. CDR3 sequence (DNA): TGTGCCAGCAGCTCCACAGGGGTTAGCACCATATATTTT. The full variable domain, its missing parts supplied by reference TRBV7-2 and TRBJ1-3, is GAGVSQSPSNKVTEKGKDVELRCDPISGHTALYWYRQSLGQGLEFLIYFQGNSAPDKSGLPSDRFSAERTGGSVSTLTIQRTQQEDSAVYLCASSSTGVSTIYFGEGSWLTVV.

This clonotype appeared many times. CDR3 in DNA: TGTGCCAGCAGTTCCCAGGGAGGAAACACCATATATTTT. Amino acids: CASSSQGGNTIYF. The chain uses TRBV12-3 or TRBV12-4 and TRBJ1-3, with D possibly TRBD1 on 5 matching bases. V lost 4 bases, J lost 4 bases, and 8 bases lay in between. This CDR3 comprises 13 residues.

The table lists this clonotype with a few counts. The CDR3 nucleotides are TGTGCCAGCAGCTTAGTGGGACAGAGGGCAGATACGCAGTATTTT. It encodes CASSLVGQRADTQYF. The chain recombines TRBV7-3 with TRBJ2-3, with 7 bases fitting TRBD1. J gave up 4 bases and V 2 bases, and 6 bases lay outside the gene matches. Looked up from germline, CDR1 is SGHTA and CDR2 is FQGTGA. The CDR3 is 15 amino acids. The whole variable domain, filled in from reference TRBV7-3 and TRBJ2-3, reads GAGVSQTPSNKVTEKGKYVELRCDPISGHTALYWYRQSLGQGPEFLIYFQGTGAADDSGLPNDRFFAVRPEGSVSTLKIQRTERGDSAVYLCASSLVGQRADTQYFGPGTRLTVL.

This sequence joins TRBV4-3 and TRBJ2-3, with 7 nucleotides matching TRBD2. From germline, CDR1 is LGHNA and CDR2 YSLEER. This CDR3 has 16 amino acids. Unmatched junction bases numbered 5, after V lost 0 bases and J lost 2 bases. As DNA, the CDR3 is TGCGCCAGCAGCCAAGATCAGCGGGGCACCACAGATACGCAGTATTTT. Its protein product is CASSQDQRGTTDTQYF.

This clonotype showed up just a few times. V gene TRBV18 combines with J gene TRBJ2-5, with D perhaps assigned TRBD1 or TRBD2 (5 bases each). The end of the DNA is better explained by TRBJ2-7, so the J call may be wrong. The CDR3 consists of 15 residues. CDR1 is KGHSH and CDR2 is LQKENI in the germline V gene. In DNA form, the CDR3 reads TGTGCCAGCTCACCTTATAGGGACCTCCTAGCCGAGCAGTACTTC. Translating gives CASSPYRDLLAEQYF.

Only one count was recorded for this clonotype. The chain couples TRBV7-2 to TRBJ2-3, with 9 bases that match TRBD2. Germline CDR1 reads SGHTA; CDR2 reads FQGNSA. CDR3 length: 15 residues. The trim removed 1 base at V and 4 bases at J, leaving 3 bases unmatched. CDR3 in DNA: TGTGCCAGCAGCTTAGGGGGACTAGCCGCAGATACGCAGTATTTT. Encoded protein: CASSLGGLAADTQYF. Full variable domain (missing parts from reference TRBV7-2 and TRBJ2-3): GAGVSQSPSNKVTEKGKDVELRCDPISGHTALYWYRQSLGQGLEFLIYFQGNSAPDKSGLPSDRFSAERTGGSVSTLTIQRTQQEDSAVYLCASSLGGLAADTQYFGPGTRLTVL.

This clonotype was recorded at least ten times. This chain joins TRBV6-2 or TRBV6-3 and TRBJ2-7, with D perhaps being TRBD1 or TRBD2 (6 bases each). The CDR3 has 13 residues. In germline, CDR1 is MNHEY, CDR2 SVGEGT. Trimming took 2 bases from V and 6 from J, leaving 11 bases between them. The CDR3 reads CASSYTGRGEQYF. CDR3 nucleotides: TGTGCCAGCAGTTACACAGGGCGGGGCGAGCAGTACTTC.

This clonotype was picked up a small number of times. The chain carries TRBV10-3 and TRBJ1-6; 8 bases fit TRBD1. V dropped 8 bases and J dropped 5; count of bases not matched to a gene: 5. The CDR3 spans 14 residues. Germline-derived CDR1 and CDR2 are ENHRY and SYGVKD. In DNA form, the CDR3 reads TGTGCCATCGGTGCGGGACAGGATAATTCACCCCTCCACTTT. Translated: CAIGAGQDNSPLHF.

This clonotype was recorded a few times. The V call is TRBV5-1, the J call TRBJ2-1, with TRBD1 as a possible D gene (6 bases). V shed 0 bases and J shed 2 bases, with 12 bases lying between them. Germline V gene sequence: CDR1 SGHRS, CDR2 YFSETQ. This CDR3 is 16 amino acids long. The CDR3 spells CASSLATGTPYNEQFF. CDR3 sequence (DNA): TGCGCCAGCAGCTTGGCGACCGGGACACCCTACAATGAGCAGTTCTTC.